These 21 T cell receptor beta chains were sequenced from one sample in a study of T cell responses to AZD1222 COVID-19 vaccine. Generated by immunoSEQ multiplex PCR, the TCRdb table keeps only in-frame clones and is missing some. The sample includes 90,000 to 100,000 clones, around nine tenths seen only once; the top ten take under 3.5%. Source: peripheral blood, taken on day 0 of AZD1222 vaccination. Receptor source: an adult in good health.

For this clone: One end of the junction fails to match germline, which may point to a read error. The chain recombines TRBV5-1 with TRBJ2-2; the match to TRBD2 covers 8 bases. The length of the CDR3 is 16 residues. CDR1 and CDR2 (germline): SGHRS, YFSETQ. The CDR3 loop is CASSRIPGLGIGELFF. Here the CDR3 DNA reads TGTGCCAGCAGCCGAATACCGGGACTAGGAATCGGGGAGCTGTTTTTT.

The rearrangement uses TRBV10-1 and TRBJ2-2; 10 bases agree with TRBD1. Germline assignment: CDR1 WNHNN and CDR2 SYGVQD (reference sequence). CDR3 length: 12 amino acids. V shed 8 bases, J shed 7 bases, and the junction held 1 base outside the gene matches. CDR3 region: CASGTGVGELFF. The CDR3 coding sequence is TGCGCCAGCGGGACAGGGGTCGGGGAGCTGTTTTTT.

In this sample, this clone turned up once. V usage is TRBV5-5 and J usage is TRBJ2-1, with TRBD2 identical over 16 bases. J gave up 7 bases and V 2 bases, and 9 bases lay outside the gene matches. Germline V CDR1 and CDR2: SGHKS, YYEKEE (reference sequence). The CDR3 runs 18 residues. The CDR3 coding sequence is TGTGCCAGCAGCTTCATGGGACTAGCGGGAGGGTTTGGTAATGAGCAGTTCTTC. Protein sequence: CASSFMGLAGGFGNEQFF.

This sequence joins TRBV4-3 and TRBJ2-1; 7 bases line up with TRBD2. The V gene end was trimmed by 1 base and the J gene end by 1 base; junction bases not matched to a gene: 10. Per the germline V gene, CDR1 is LGHNA and CDR2 is YSLEER. The CDR3 runs 18 residues. The CDR3 loop is CASSQGGASGSSYNEQFF. DNA of the CDR3: TGCGCCAGCAGCCAAGGAGGGGCTAGCGGTTCTTCCTACAATGAGCAGTTCTTC.

The chain carries TRBV25-1 and TRBJ1-2; weak D call: TRBD1 (6 bases). Germline lookup yields CDR1 MGHDK and CDR2 SYGVNS. This CDR3 has 14 amino acids. V lost 4 bases, J lost 7 bases, and 16 bases lay in between. The DNA for the CDR3 is TGTGCCAGCAGTGCCGTTAACAGGGCCGGTGGCTACACCTTC. Protein sequence: CASSAVNRAGGYTF.

The count of this clone is one. V is TRBV7-6 and J is TRBJ2-3, with D possibly matching TRBD1 (6 bases). The length of the CDR3 is 14 residues. Germline CDR1 SGHVS, CDR2 FNYEAQ. Deletions cut 2 bases from V and 8 bases from J, with 14 bases between. In DNA form, the CDR3 reads TGTGCCAGCAGCTTAAGTGGGGGCGACCCTACGCAGTATTTT. Protein: CASSLSGGDPTQYF.

The genes are TRBV4-3 and TRBJ1-4; D not certain. V was shortened by 0 bases and J by 4 bases, with 9 bases between the two germline ends. The CDR3 consists of 15 residues. The germline V gene has CDR1 LGHNA and CDR2 YSLEER. Here the CDR3 DNA reads TGCGCCAGCAGCCAAGACAAGACCGATAATGAAAAACTGTTTTTT. It yields the protein CASSQDKTDNEKLFF.

There are a few counts of this clone. The J gene is TRBJ2-1, the V gene TRBV15, with a weak D call TRBD2 (5 bases). V was trimmed by 5 bases and J by 2 bases, leaving 13 bases between them. Germline V gives CDR1 LNHNV, CDR2 YYDKDF (reference sequence). CDR3 length: 15 amino acids. CDR3 DNA sequence: TGTGCCACCAGCGTTGACTACCGCCCCTACAATGAGCAGTTCTTC. This encodes CATSVDYRPYNEQFF.

The chain is built from TRBV2 and TRBJ2-7; 8 positions agree with TRBD1. V shed 7 bases, J shed 6 bases, and the junction held 8 bases outside the gene matches. This CDR3 has 13 residues. Germline CDR1 and CDR2: SNHLY and FYNNEI. The CDR3 nucleotides read TGTGCCAGCAATAAGGACAGGGTCGGCGAGCAGTACGTC. The encoded protein is CASNKDRVGEQYV.

The rearrangement uses TRBV12-3 or TRBV12-4 and TRBJ1-2, with 8 positions matching TRBD1. The CDR3 is made up of 13 amino acids. With V trimmed by 6 bases and J by 5 bases, 5 bases remained unmatched. CDR3 residues: CASSTGGGYGYTF. In nucleotides, the CDR3 is TGTGCCAGCAGCACAGGGGGAGGGTATGGCTACACCTTC.

This chain connects TRBV3-1 (or the pseudogene TRBV3-2) to TRBJ2-6; no reliable D call. Germline assignment: CDR1 LGHDT and CDR2 YNNKEL (reference sequence). CDR3 length: 16 residues. Deletions cut 1 base from V and 1 base from J, with 8 bases between. CDR3 sequence (DNA): TGTGCCAGCAGCCAAGTTTCTGGGTCTGGGGCCAACGTCCTGACTTTC. Translated, it gives CASSQVSGSGANVLTF.

The CDR3 loop reads CASSANYGYTF. In DNA, the CDR3 is TGCGCCAGCAGCGCCAACTATGGCTACACCTTC. The genes are TRBV5-1 and TRBJ1-2; no definite D call. Trimming removed 4 bases from V and 2 bases from J, with 3 bases in between. CDR1 is SGHRS and CDR2 is YFSETQ in the germline V gene. CDR3 size: 11 residues.

The V call is TRBV9, the J call TRBJ1-1; D gene ambiguous. With 2 bases removed from V and 4 bases from J, the gap between germline ends came to 12 bases. The germline gives CDR1 SGDLS, CDR2 YYNGEE. This CDR3 is built from 14 residues. CDR3 loop: CASSVSTSGTEAFF. The CDR3 DNA follows: TGTGCCAGCAGCGTGTCGACGTCGGGCACTGAAGCTTTCTTT.

This clone was seen a handful of times. This rearrangement joins TRBV19 to TRBJ2-7; D ambiguous. This CDR3 has 14 residues. In germline, CDR1 is LNHDA, CDR2 SQIVND (reference sequence). V was pared by 5 bases and J by 5 bases, with 16 bases between. In DNA form, the CDR3 reads TGTGCCAGTAGTGGGCTTACCCAGGCGAACGAGCAGTACGTC. It specifies CASSGLTQANEQYV.

The chain recombines TRBV24-1 with TRBJ2-1, with a possible D match to TRBD1 (6 bases). The CDR3 sequence is 15 residues long. The ends were cut back, 3 bases at V and 4 bases at J, with 12 bases in the middle. Germline CDR1 is KGHDR and CDR2 is SFDVKD. CDR3 in DNA: TGTGCCACCAGTGATATCAGGGGATCTTACAATGAGCAGTTCTTC. This translates into CATSDIRGSYNEQFF.

The CDR3 DNA reads as TGTGCCATCAGTGACCCGGGGCCGGGTTCACCCCTCCACTTT. This sequence encodes CAISDPGPGSPLHF. This chain connects TRBV10-3 to TRBJ1-6, with D maybe TRBD1 (5 bases). The CDR3 runs to 14 residues. The V and J ends lost 3 bases and 9 bases respectively, with 12 bases between them. Germline loops: CDR1 ENHRY, CDR2 SYGVKD.

The CDR3 is CASSLAGQKSTDTQYF. As DNA, the CDR3 is TGTGCCAGCAGCTTAGCAGGACAAAAAAGCACAGATACGCAGTATTTT. This chain links TRBV7-2 with TRBJ2-3; possibly TRBD1 for D (5 bases). In germline, CDR1 is SGHTA, CDR2 FQGNSA. This CDR3 has 16 residues. The V and J ends lost 0 bases and 0 bases respectively, with 10 bases between them.

The chain couples TRBV2 to TRBJ1-1; D gene unclear. The CDR3 has 11 amino acids. Deletions cut 5 bases from V and 3 bases from J, with 4 bases between. Germline V gives CDR1 SNHLY, CDR2 FYNNEI. The CDR3 protein is CASSLYTEAFF. The CDR3 DNA sequence: TGTGCCAGCAGTTTGTACACTGAAGCTTTCTTT.

The CDR3 loop is CASSEAPGAGYGYTF. DNA of the CDR3: TGTGCCAGCAGTGAAGCGCCAGGCGCCGGCTATGGCTACACCTTC. This chain joins TRBV2 and TRBJ1-2; D gene unclear. CDR3 length equals 15 residues. The germline gives CDR1 SNHLY, CDR2 FYNNEI. Deletions cut 0 bases from V and 4 bases from J, with 12 bases between.

This clone was found a few times. The chain recombines TRBV27 with TRBJ1-2; TRBD1 aligns across 7 bases. The CDR3 runs to 12 residues. The J segment lost 7 bases and the V segment lost 5 bases, leaving 4 bases of the junction unmatched. Germline V gene lookup returns CDR1 MNHEY and CDR2 SMNVEV (reference sequence). The CDR3 nucleotides are TGTGCCAGCAGTCCAAACAGGGGTGGCTACACCTTC. Translating it yields CASSPNRGGYTF.

The CDR3 nucleotides read TGTGCCAGTAGTGTCGGGAGGGCGGGTCAGCCCCAGCATTTT. This sequence encodes CASSVGRAGQPQHF. This chain uses TRBV19 with TRBJ1-5, with no clear D. The germline gives CDR1 LNHDA, CDR2 SQIVND (reference sequence). There are 14 residues in the CDR3. V lost 5 bases to trimming and J lost 6 bases, with 14 bases between them.